Included here is one T cell receptor beta chain sequence, with context. Its antigen specificity is not known. It has no much larger one-base neighbor in the sample; base qualities were not kept. For sequencing of the TCRbeta CDR3 region, genomic DNA was extracted from the sorted cells. The immunoSEQ Assay was used for sequencing of TCRbeta CDR3 regions. The immuneACCESS repertoire file appears here via TCRdb, limited to in-frame rearrangements. These files lack a portion of the clones; in checked studies, under half of the deficit traces to unresolved V genes, and the cause of the others is not known. The sample yields 50,000 to 70,000 clones; under 90% were counted once. Together, the top ten hold over 2% of the sample. The data were obtained in a study of OX40 agonist ivuxolimab in advanced cancers. At the level of the whole study: Ivuxolimab was an agonistic, fully human IgG2 monoclonal antibody directed against OX40 (CD134), a costimulatory receptor. Intravenous ivuxolimab was administered to patients every 2 weeks at six dose levels: 0.01, 0.1, 0.3, 1.5, 3 and 10 mg/kg. Of the approximately 54 dose-escalation patients, hepatocellular carcinoma was present in around 20, melanoma in some 15, renal cell carcinoma in 9 and head and neck cancer in 9. Partial responses occurred in three dose-escalation patients, of whom one had hepatocellular carcinoma and two had cutaneous melanoma. The paper reports the monotherapy dose-escalation portion (N = 52 patients) of the phase I ivuxolimab trial. The point of sequencing TCRbeta in the periphery was to test whether ivuxolimab changed TCR sequence diversity and drove clonal T-cell expansion. In the dose-escalation cohort, more than 75% of patients were male, and the mean age was roughly 60 years, with a range of roughly 20 to 80. Patients were allowed to have had prior anti-PD-1, anti-PD-L1 or anti-CTLA-4 therapy, and around two fifths of the dose-escalation patients had been treated with checkpoint inhibitors.

There are 13 amino acids in the CDR3, from cysteine to phenylalanine inclusive. The retained sequence is limited to the CDR3, 39 bases, with the frame set at the first base. From a lookup of the germline V gene (reference sequence), CDR1 and CDR2 are LNHDA and SQIVND. Trimming takes 7 bases off V and 6 bases off J; junction bases not matched to a gene: 6. Patients with a history of autoimmune disease or receiving systemic immunosuppression were excluded from the trial. In every dose cohort, peripheral blood was drawn for TCR sequencing at baseline, cycle 4 day 1, and cycle 7 day 1. Samples came from an open-label, multicenter, first-in-human phase I dose-escalation trial of ivuxolimab. Adults with locally advanced or metastatic melanoma, renal cell carcinoma, hepatocellular carcinoma or head and neck squamous cell carcinoma were enrolled in the trial. Before TCR sequencing, CD4+ T cells and CD8+ T cells from peripheral blood were sorted into separate populations.

The full study reports these points: Low levels of normalized T-cell clonal expansion were also shown by some nonresponding patients. At doses of 0.1 to 3.0 mg/kg, clonal expansion of both CD4+ and CD8+ blood T cells was observed from baseline to week 6. The antigen specificity of the peripheral T cells that underwent clonal expansion was not determined. After ivuxolimab, more expanded clones were found on average in CD8+ T cells than in CD4+ T cells. In the 0.1-3.0 mg/kg groups, partial responders had among the lowest normalized peripheral clonal expansion, particularly in CD8+ T cells.

This sequence uses TRBV19 and TRBJ2-5, and TRBD1 matches 9 of the central bases. This material consisted of CD4+ or CD8+ T cells sorted from blood, taken in a trial of the OX40 agonist ivuxolimab. This clonotype was sampled from an adult with an advanced solid tumor such as melanoma, head and neck, liver or kidney cancer. The nucleotide sequence is given as TGTGCCAGTACCGCCGGGACAGGGAAGACCCAGTACTTC. This sequence encodes CASTAGTGKTQYF.